This entry lists 15 T cell receptor beta chains sequenced from one sample in a study of a mutant IDH1 vaccine in newly diagnosed glioma. Regarding time point: baseline, week 1 (first vaccination visit). This sample's treatment: pre-vaccination baseline after standard-of-care therapy. The repertoire was sequenced with immunoSEQ multiplex PCR; TCRdb's copy has only in-frame clones and lacks some. The table lists fewer than 45,000 clones, roughly 92% of them singletons, with about a sixth in the top ten. The sample consisted of PBMCs, taken from a glioma patient treated with radiotherapy, temozolomide or both. These receptors all come from a man between 18 and 35 years old with glioma.

The rearrangement joins TRBV30 to TRBJ1-1; D is ambiguous. The CDR3 sequence is 13 residues long. Germline CDR1 is GTSNPN and CDR2 is SVGIG (reference sequence). Deletions cut 4 bases from V and 1 base from J, with 10 bases between. CDR3 sequence (DNA): TGTGCCTGGAACGACGCCAGGAACACTGAAGCTTTCTTT. It is translated as CAWNDARNTEAFF.

The CDR3 region has the DNA TGTGCCAGTAGTCGGGACAGATTTAGCTATGGCTACACCTTC. This gives the protein CASSRDRFSYGYTF. The chain joins TRBV19 to TRBJ1-2, with 7 nucleotides matching TRBD1. The length of the CDR3 is 14 residues. The J segment lost 4 bases and the V segment lost 5 bases, leaving 7 bases of the junction unmatched. Germline V gene data show CDR1 as LNHDA and CDR2 as SQIVND (reference sequence). The whole variable domain, remainder taken from reference TRBV19 and TRBJ1-2, is DGGITQSPKYLFRKEGQNVTLSCEQNLNHDAMYWYRQDPGQGLRLIYYSQIVNDFQKGDIAEGYSVSREKKESFPLTVTSAQKNPTAFYLCASSRDRFSYGYTFGSGTRLTVV.

J is TRBJ1-1 and V is TRBV19; 10 bases align to TRBD1. Germline lookup yields CDR1 LNHDA and CDR2 SQIVND (reference sequence). The J segment lost 6 bases and the V segment lost 6 bases, leaving 10 bases of the junction unmatched. The CDR3 is 15 amino acids. CDR3 sequence: CASRPGTGARAEAFF. The CDR3 DNA reads TGTGCCAGTAGACCCGGGACAGGGGCGAGGGCTGAAGCTTTCTTT.

The rearrangement uses TRBV4-1 and TRBJ1-1; D remains unclear. The CDR3 consists of 13 residues. Germline V lookup: CDR1 MGHRA, CDR2 YSYEKL. Trimming left V 4 bases short and J 3 bases short, with 9 bases between. The CDR3, as DNA: TGCGCCAGCAGCCTGCAGACGCACACTGAAGCTTTCTTT. This codes for CASSLQTHTEAFF.

The rearrangement uses TRBV14 and TRBJ1-2; D is perhaps TRBD1 (5 bases). Germline V gene sequence: CDR1 SGHDN, CDR2 FVKESK. The CDR3 runs 13 residues. V lost 3 bases and J 6 bases, leaving 11 bases between the germline ends. For the CDR3, the DNA is TGTGCCAGCAGCCAGGCGAGGGGAGATGGCTACACCTTC. As protein: CASSQARGDGYTF.

This chain connects TRBV5-8 to TRBJ1-2; 8 bases fit TRBD1. Trimming at V came to 4 bases and at J to 4 bases, leaving 6 bases not matched to a gene. CDR1 and CDR2 (germline): SGHTS, YDEGEE. This CDR3 contains 14 residues. The CDR3, as DNA: TGTGCCAGCAGCAGGGGACAGGAAGGCTATGGCTACACCTTC. As protein: CASSRGQEGYGYTF.

The chain joins TRBV15 to TRBJ1-4, with D hard to call. The germline V gene encodes CDR1 LNHNV and CDR2 YYDKDF (reference sequence). The ends were cut back, 1 base at V and 0 bases at J, with 15 bases in the middle. This CDR3 comprises 18 residues. The CDR3 loop reads CATSRVPRRTATNEKLFF. CDR3 nucleotide sequence: TGTGCCACCAGCAGAGTCCCCCGCAGGACGGCAACTAATGAAAAACTGTTTTTT.

This clone was found once. The CDR3 loop is CAWSVGQAGVEKLFF. The DNA for the CDR3 is TGTGCCTGGAGTGTAGGGCAGGCAGGGGTTGAAAAACTGTTTTTT. The chain recombines TRBV30 with TRBJ1-4; maybe TRBD1 (6 bases). Trimming cost V 0 bases and J 7 bases, with 15 bases left between them. CDR1 and CDR2 (germline): GTSNPN, SVGIG (reference sequence). The CDR3 runs to 15 residues. Full variable domain (remainder filled in from reference TRBV30 and TRBJ1-4): SQTIHQWPATLVQPVGSPLSLECTVEGTSNPNLYWYRQAAGRGLQLLFYSVGIGQISSEVPQNLSASRPQDRQFILSSKKLLLSDSGFYLCAWSVGQAGVEKLFFGSGTQLSVL.

This rearrangement joins TRBV6-5 to TRBJ2-2; weak D call: TRBD1 (6 bases). The CDR3 length is 15 residues. CDR1 is MNHEY, CDR2 SVGAGI, per germline. The V end was cut by 9 bases, the J end by 1 base, with 15 bases between. This chain's CDR3 is CASHPDRRNTGELFF. CDR3 sequence (DNA): TGTGCCAGTCACCCGGACAGACGGAACACCGGGGAGCTGTTTTTT.

This clone was seen a single time. The rearrangement links TRBV6-6 to TRBJ1-5, with D unclear. The CDR3 is 15 amino acids. V lost 6 bases, J lost 1 base, and 13 bases lay in between. Germline values: CDR1 MNHNY, CDR2 SVGAGI (reference sequence). The CDR3 region is CASSRGQESNQPQHF. The CDR3 nucleotides are TGTGCCAGCAGCCGCGGGCAAGAAAGCAATCAGCCCCAGCATTTT.

This chain links TRBV6-6 with TRBJ2-7, with D unclear. Trimming pared 5 bases from V and 9 bases from J, leaving 11 bases between. Germline CDR1 reads MNHNY; CDR2 reads SVGAGI (reference sequence). This CDR3 is built from 11 residues. CDR3: CASSLSVVQYF. CDR3 DNA sequence: TGTGCCAGCAGTCTTTCCGTAGTGCAGTACTTC.

The chain uses TRBV7-2 and TRBJ1-2; 8 positions agree with TRBD1. Looked up from germline, CDR1 is SGHTA and CDR2 is FQGNSA. V shed 5 bases, J shed 2 bases, and the junction held 10 bases outside the gene matches. This CDR3 has 16 residues. CDR3 residues: CASSANQGAINYGYTF. CDR3 nucleotides: TGTGCCAGCAGCGCCAACCAGGGGGCTATAAACTATGGCTACACCTTC. Full variable domain (outside the CDR3, taken from reference TRBV7-2 and TRBJ1-2): GAGVSQSPSNKVTEKGKDVELRCDPISGHTALYWYRQSLGQGLEFLIYFQGNSAPDKSGLPSDRFSAERTGGSVSTLTIQRTQQEDSAVYLCASSANQGAINYGYTFGSGTRLTVV.

A few counts support this clone. This chain uses TRBV5-1 with TRBJ2-1; 11 bases agree with TRBD2. The CDR3 spans 13 residues. Germline CDR1 is SGHRS and CDR2 is YFSETQ. V dropped 4 bases and J dropped 8; count of bases not matched to a gene: 2. The CDR3 region is CASSPGLADEQFF. The CDR3 nucleotides read TGCGCCAGCAGCCCGGGACTAGCGGATGAGCAGTTCTTC.

Concerning this clone itself: One junction end disagrees with the germline gene, perhaps due to a read error. This chain connects TRBV5-1 to TRBJ2-7; no clear D. The CDR3 is made up of 13 amino acids. Per the germline V gene, CDR1 is SGHRS and CDR2 is YFSETQ. This CDR3 reads CASRLDPSREQYF. The CDR3 bases are TGCGCCAGCAGATTGGACCCCTCGCGGGAGCAGTACTTC.

DNA for the CDR3: TGTGCCAGCAGTGAAAACGGGGATACTGAAGCTTTCTTT. As protein: CASSENGDTEAFF. V gene TRBV2 combines with J gene TRBJ1-1, with no clear D. V was pared by 2 bases and J by 5 bases, with 9 bases between. Germline V gene sequence: CDR1 SNHLY, CDR2 FYNNEI. The CDR3 contains 13 residues.